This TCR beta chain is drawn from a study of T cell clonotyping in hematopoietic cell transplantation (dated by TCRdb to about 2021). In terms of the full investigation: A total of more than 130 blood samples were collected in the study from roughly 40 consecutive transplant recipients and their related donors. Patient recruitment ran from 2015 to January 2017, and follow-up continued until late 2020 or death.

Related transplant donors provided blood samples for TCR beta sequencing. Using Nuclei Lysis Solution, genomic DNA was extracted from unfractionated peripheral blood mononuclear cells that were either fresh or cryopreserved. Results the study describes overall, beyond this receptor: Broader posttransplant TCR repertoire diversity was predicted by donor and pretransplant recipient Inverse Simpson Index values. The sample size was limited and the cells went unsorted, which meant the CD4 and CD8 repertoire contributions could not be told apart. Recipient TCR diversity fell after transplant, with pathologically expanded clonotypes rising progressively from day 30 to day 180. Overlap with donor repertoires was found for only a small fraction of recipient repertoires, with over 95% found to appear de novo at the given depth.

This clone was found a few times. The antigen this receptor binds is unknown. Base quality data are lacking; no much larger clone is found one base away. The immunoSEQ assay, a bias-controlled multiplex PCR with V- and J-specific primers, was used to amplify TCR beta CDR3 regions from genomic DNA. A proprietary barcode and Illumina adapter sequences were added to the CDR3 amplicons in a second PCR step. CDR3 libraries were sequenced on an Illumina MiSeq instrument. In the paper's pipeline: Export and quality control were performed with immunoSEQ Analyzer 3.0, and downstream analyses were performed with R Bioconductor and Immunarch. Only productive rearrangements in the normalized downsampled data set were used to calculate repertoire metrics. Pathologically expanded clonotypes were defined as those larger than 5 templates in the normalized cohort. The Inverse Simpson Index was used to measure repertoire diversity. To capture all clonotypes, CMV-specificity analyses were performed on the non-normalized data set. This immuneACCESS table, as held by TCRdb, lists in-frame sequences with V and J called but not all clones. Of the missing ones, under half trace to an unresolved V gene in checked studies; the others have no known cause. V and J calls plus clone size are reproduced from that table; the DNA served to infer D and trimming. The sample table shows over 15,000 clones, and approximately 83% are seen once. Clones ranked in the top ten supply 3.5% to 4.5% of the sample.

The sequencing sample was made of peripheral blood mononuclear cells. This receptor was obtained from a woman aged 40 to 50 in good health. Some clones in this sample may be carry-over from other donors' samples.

The CDR3 protein sequence reads: CASSLKYEQYF. The DNA reads as follows: TGTGCCAGCAGCTTAAAGTACGAGCAGTACTTC. Recombination connected TRBV13 to TRBJ2-7, with the identity of the D gene unclear. The trim is 2 bases for V and 4 bases for J, with a gap of 3 bases between the germline ends. The CDR3 holds 11 amino acids from the cysteine to the phenylalanine. Here the CDR3 DNA is all that survives: 33 bases in frame from base 1. CDR1 and CDR2, per the germline V gene (reference sequence), are PRHDT and FYEKMQ.